This is a list of T cell receptor beta chains from one sample in a study of beta chain features in type 1 diabetes. Produced via immunoSEQ multiplex PCR; TCRdb's table is partial and in-frame only. The sample consists of approximately 340,000 clones, roughly 16% of them appearing once. Material for sequencing was naive CD4+ T cells from blood. The receptors were sampled from a woman aged 18-30 years in good health. CDR3s include the opening cysteine and the closing phenylalanine or tryptophan. The D gene is left open where the match is weak.

j_call: TRBJ2-7; d_call: NA; v_call: TRBV20-1; cdr3_aa: CSASLRGEQYF
j_call: TRBJ1-2; d_call: NA; v_call: TRBV30; cdr3_aa: CAWRGPGGYTF
j_call: TRBJ1-5; d_call: NA; v_call: TRBV7-8; cdr3_aa: CASRLTGFGDNQPQHF
j_call: TRBJ2-1; d_call: TRBD1; v_call: TRBV11-2; cdr3_aa: CASSLKLGQGYNEQFF
j_call: TRBJ2-7; d_call: NA; v_call: TRBV7-6; cdr3_aa: CASSLGQLYEQYF
j_call: TRBJ1-2; d_call: TRBD1; v_call: TRBV29-1; cdr3_aa: CSVVLGTGSSGGYTF
j_call: TRBJ2-5; d_call: TRBD2; v_call: TRBV5-4; cdr3_aa: CASSLGAGGPEETQYF
j_call: TRBJ1-2; d_call: NA; v_call: TRBV6-5; cdr3_aa: CASSSRDHYGYTF
j_call: TRBJ2-1; d_call: NA; v_call: TRBV6-4; cdr3_aa: CASSRESPYNEQFF
j_call: TRBJ2-5; d_call: TRBD2; v_call: TRBV18; cdr3_aa: CASSPGTSEETQYF
j_call: TRBJ1-2; d_call: TRBD1; v_call: TRBV7-9; cdr3_aa: CASSRTTGGNYGYTF
j_call: TRBJ2-1; d_call: NA; v_call: TRBV9; cdr3_aa: CASSVSAGGNEQFF
j_call: TRBJ1-2; d_call: TRBD1; v_call: TRBV5-1; cdr3_aa: CASRGQGHDGYTF
j_call: TRBJ1-4; d_call: NA; v_call: TRBV27; cdr3_aa: CASSYGANEKLFF
j_call: TRBJ2-6; d_call: TRBD1; v_call: TRBV6-1; cdr3_aa: CASTGTDSGANVLTF
j_call: TRBJ1-2; d_call: NA; v_call: TRBV6-5; cdr3_aa: CASGSDTFYGYTF
j_call: TRBJ2-1; d_call: NA; v_call: TRBV29-1; cdr3_aa: CSVDSRANEQFF
j_call: TRBJ1-2; d_call: TRBD1; v_call: TRBV28; cdr3_aa: CASSATGSNYGYTF
j_call: TRBJ1-4; d_call: NA; v_call: TRBV15; cdr3_aa: CATSRDRETTNEKLFF
j_call: TRBJ2-2; d_call: TRBD2; v_call: TRBV30; cdr3_aa: CAWSVDRWTRTGELFF
j_call: TRBJ2-7; d_call: NA; v_call: TRBV29-1; cdr3_aa: CSVHDRGEQYF
j_call: TRBJ1-1; d_call: NA; v_call: TRBV28; cdr3_aa: CASSAGVYTEAFF
j_call: TRBJ2-1; d_call: NA; v_call: TRBV5-4; cdr3_aa: CASSLAQGRNEQFF
j_call: TRBJ1-2; d_call: TRBD1; v_call: TRBV4-2; cdr3_aa: CASSQTRTGASGYTF
j_call: TRBJ2-1; d_call: TRBD2; v_call: TRBV15; cdr3_aa: CATSLGGGIYNEQFF
j_call: TRBJ2-1; d_call: NA; v_call: TRBV29-1; cdr3_aa: CSVGQGTSYNEQFF
j_call: TRBJ1-5; d_call: TRBD1; v_call: TRBV18; cdr3_aa: CASSPGQGNQPQHF
j_call: TRBJ2-1; d_call: NA; v_call: TRBV5-1; cdr3_aa: CASSLSGGIYNEQFF
j_call: TRBJ2-3; d_call: TRBD1; v_call: TRBV7-9; cdr3_aa: CASSLATGFTDTQYF
j_call: TRBJ2-3; d_call: TRBD2; v_call: TRBV14; cdr3_aa: CASSQDWSGSSTDTQYF
j_call: TRBJ2-5; d_call: TRBD1; v_call: TRBV4-3; cdr3_aa: CASSQDRRETQYF
j_call: TRBJ2-6; d_call: NA; v_call: TRBV9; cdr3_aa: CASRARAGANVLTF
j_call: TRBJ2-1; d_call: TRBD2; v_call: TRBV15; cdr3_aa: CATTGLAGYSEQFF
j_call: TRBJ2-2; d_call: TRBD2; v_call: TRBV10-3; cdr3_aa: CAIKLAGAGTGELFF
j_call: TRBJ2-3; d_call: TRBD2; v_call: TRBV14; cdr3_aa: CASSPGSGGITDTQYF
j_call: TRBJ2-7; d_call: NA; v_call: TRBV15; cdr3_aa: CATSSRDRRYEQYF
j_call: TRBJ2-7; d_call: NA; v_call: TRBV4-3; cdr3_aa: CASSQEEAREQYF
j_call: TRBJ1-1; d_call: NA; v_call: TRBV5-4; cdr3_aa: CASSRERGLNTEAFF
j_call: TRBJ1-5; d_call: NA; v_call: TRBV2; cdr3_aa: CASNSEFSNQPQHF
j_call: TRBJ2-2; d_call: NA; v_call: TRBV7-3; cdr3_aa: CASSIANTGELFF
j_call: TRBJ1-1; d_call: TRBD1; v_call: TRBV18; cdr3_aa: CASSNRGPEAFF
j_call: TRBJ1-2; d_call: NA; v_call: TRBV29-1; cdr3_aa: CSVERLSRKNNYGYTF
j_call: TRBJ1-2; d_call: TRBD1; v_call: TRBV5-6; cdr3_aa: CASSGQGNDYGYTF
j_call: TRBJ2-7; d_call: NA; v_call: TRBV4-2; cdr3_aa: CASSQLRDWEYEQYF
j_call: TRBJ2-7; d_call: NA; v_call: TRBV30; cdr3_aa: CAWTDNYEQYF
j_call: TRBJ2-5; d_call: TRBD2; v_call: TRBV28; cdr3_aa: CASRLAGATYQETQYF
j_call: TRBJ1-3; d_call: NA; v_call: TRBV5-6; cdr3_aa: CASSLGTSGNTIYF
j_call: TRBJ2-1; d_call: NA; v_call: TRBV28; cdr3_aa: CASSPLAANEQFF
j_call: TRBJ2-7; d_call: TRBD1; v_call: TRBV6-1; cdr3_aa: CASSAGQGAAYEQYF
j_call: TRBJ2-1; d_call: TRBD2; v_call: TRBV4-3; cdr3_aa: CASSRSPLTSGRANSYEQFF
j_call: TRBJ2-4; d_call: NA; v_call: TRBV4-3; cdr3_aa: CASSQALDSWSIQYF
j_call: TRBJ1-2; d_call: NA; v_call: TRBV9; cdr3_aa: CASSVVSSGYTF
j_call: TRBJ1-1; d_call: TRBD1; v_call: TRBV2; cdr3_aa: CASRATGGMNTEAFF
j_call: TRBJ2-7; d_call: NA; v_call: TRBV7-9; cdr3_aa: CASSMLSGKPSYEQYF
j_call: TRBJ2-7; d_call: NA; v_call: TRBV21-1; cdr3_aa: CASSKARNYEQYF
j_call: TRBJ2-3; d_call: NA; v_call: TRBV27; cdr3_aa: CASTLSGAQYF
j_call: TRBJ2-7; d_call: TRBD2; v_call: TRBV18; cdr3_aa: CASSSTGTSDYEQYF
j_call: TRBJ1-2; d_call: NA; v_call: TRBV15; cdr3_aa: CATSRDPGIVGYTF
j_call: TRBJ2-5; d_call: TRBD2; v_call: TRBV29-1; cdr3_aa: CSTGDYPMETQYF